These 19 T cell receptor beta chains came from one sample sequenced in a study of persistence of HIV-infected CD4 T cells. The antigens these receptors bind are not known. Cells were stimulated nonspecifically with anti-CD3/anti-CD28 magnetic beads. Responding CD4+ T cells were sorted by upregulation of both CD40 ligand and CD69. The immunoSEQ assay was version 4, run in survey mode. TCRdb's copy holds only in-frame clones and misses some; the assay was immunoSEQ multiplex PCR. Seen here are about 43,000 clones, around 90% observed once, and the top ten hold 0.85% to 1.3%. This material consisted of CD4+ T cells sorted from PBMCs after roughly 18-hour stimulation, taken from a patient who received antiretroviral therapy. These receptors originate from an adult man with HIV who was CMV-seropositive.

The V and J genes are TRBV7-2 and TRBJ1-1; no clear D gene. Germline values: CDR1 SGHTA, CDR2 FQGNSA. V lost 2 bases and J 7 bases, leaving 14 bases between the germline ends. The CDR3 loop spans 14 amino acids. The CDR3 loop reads CASSLSQTLGEAFF. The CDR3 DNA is TGTGCCAGCAGCTTATCTCAGACTTTAGGTGAAGCTTTCTTT.

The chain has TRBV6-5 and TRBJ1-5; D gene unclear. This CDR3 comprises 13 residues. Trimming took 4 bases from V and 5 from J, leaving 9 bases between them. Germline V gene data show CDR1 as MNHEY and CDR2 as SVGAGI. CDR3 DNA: TGTGCCAGCAGTTTTAACAGCTATCAGCCCCAGCATTTT. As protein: CASSFNSYQPQHF.

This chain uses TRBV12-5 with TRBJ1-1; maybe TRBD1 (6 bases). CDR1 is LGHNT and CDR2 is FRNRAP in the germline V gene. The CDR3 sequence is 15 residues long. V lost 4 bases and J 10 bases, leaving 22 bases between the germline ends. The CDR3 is CASGSSGTPVIGAFF. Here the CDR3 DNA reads TGTGCTAGTGGTTCGTCAGGGACACCGGTAATAGGAGCTTTCTTT.

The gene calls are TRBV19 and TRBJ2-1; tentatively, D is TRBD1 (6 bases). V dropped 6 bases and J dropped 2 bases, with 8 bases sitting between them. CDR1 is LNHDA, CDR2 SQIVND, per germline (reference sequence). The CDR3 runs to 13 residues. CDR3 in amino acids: CASSNRAYNEQFF. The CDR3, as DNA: TGTGCCAGTAGCAACAGGGCCTACAATGAGCAGTTCTTC. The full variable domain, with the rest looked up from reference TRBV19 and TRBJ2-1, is DGGITQSPKYLFRKEGQNVTLSCEQNLNHDAMYWYRQDPGQGLRLIYYSQIVNDFQKGDIAEGYSVSREKKESFPLTVTSAQKNPTAFYLCASSNRAYNEQFFGPGTRLTVL.

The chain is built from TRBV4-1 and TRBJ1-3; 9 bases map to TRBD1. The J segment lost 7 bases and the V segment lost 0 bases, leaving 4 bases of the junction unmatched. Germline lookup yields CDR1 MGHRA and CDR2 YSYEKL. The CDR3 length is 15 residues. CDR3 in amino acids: CASSQEGTGSNTIYF. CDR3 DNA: TGCGCCAGCAGCCAAGAGGGGACAGGGAGCAACACCATATATTTT.

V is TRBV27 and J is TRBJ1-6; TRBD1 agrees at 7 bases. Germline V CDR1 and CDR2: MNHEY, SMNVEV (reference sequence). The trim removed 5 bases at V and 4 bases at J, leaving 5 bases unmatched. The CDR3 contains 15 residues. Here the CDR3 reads CASSPRQGYNSPLHF. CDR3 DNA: TGTGCCAGCAGTCCCCGACAGGGATATAATTCACCCCTCCACTTT.

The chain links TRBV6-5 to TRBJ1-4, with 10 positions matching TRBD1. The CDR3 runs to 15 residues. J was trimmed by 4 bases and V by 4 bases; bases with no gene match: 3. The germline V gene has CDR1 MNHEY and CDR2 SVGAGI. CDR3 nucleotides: TGTGCCAGCAGTTCGGGACAGGGGAATAATGAAAAACTGTTTTTT. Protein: CASSSGQGNNEKLFF.

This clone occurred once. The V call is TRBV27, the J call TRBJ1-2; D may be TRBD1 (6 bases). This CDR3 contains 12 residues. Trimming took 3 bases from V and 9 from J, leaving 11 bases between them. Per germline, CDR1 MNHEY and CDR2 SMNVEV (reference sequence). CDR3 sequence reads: CASSFSGDRYTF. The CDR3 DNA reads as TGTGCCAGCAGTTTTTCAGGGGATCGCTACACCTTC.

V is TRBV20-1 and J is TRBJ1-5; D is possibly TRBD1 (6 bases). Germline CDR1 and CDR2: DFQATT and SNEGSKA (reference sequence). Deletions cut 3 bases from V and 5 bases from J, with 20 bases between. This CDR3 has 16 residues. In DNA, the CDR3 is TGCAGTGCTAGTATGGAGGGGGACACCGGCCATCAGCCCCAGCATTTT. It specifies CSASMEGDTGHQPQHF.

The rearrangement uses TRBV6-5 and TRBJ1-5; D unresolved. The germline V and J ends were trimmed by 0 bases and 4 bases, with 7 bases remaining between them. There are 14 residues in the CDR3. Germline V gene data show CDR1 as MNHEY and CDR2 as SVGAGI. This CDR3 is CASSYSSLNQPQHF. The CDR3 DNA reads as TGTGCCAGCAGTTACTCAAGCCTTAATCAGCCCCAGCATTTT.

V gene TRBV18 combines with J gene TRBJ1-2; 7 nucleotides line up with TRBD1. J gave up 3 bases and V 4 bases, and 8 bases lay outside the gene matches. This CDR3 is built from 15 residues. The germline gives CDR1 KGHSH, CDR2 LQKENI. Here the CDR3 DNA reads TGTGCCAGCTCACAACAGGGGAAACTGGACTATGGCTACACCTTC. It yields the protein CASSQQGKLDYGYTF.

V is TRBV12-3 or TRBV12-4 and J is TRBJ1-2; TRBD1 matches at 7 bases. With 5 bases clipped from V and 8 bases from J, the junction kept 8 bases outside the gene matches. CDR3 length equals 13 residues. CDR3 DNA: TGTGCCAGCAGTCCAGGACAGGAGAGAGGCTACACCTTC. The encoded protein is CASSPGQERGYTF.

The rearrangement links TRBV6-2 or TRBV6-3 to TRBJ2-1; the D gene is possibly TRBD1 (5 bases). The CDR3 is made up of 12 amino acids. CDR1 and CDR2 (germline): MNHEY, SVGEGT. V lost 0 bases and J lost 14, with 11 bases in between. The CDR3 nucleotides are TGTGCCAGCAGTTACTCGGTGGGGCCTAAGTTCTTC. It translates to CASSYSVGPKFF.

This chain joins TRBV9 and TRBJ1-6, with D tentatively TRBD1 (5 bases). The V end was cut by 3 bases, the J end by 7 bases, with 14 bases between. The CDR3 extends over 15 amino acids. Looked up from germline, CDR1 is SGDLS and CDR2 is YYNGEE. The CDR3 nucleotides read TGTGCCAGCAGCGCCGACGAGGGGTTCAATTCACCCCTCCACTTT. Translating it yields CASSADEGFNSPLHF.

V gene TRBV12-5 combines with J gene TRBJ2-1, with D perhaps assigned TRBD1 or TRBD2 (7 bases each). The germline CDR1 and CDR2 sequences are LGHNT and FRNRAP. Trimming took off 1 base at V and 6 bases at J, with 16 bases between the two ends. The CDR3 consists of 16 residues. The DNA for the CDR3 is TGTGCTAGTGGTTTGGGGCACCCAGGGGGGGGCAATGAGCAGTTCTTC. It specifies CASGLGHPGGGNEQFF. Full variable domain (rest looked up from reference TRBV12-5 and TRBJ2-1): DARVTQTPRHKVTEMGQEVTMRCQPILGHNTVFWYRQTMMQGLELLAYFRNRAPLDDSGMPKDRFSAEMPDATLATLKIQPSEPRDSAVYFCASGLGHPGGGNEQFFGPGTRLTVL.

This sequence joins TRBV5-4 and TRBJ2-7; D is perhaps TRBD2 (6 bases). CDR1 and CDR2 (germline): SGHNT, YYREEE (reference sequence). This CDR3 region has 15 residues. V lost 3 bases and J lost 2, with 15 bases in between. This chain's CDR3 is CASSSGGKGPYEQYF. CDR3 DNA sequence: TGTGCCAGCAGCTCTGGGGGGAAAGGACCCTACGAGCAGTACTTC.

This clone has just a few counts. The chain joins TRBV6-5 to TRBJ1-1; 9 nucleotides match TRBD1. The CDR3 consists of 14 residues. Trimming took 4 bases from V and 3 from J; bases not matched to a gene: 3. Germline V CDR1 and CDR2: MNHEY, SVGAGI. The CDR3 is CASSSGQGHTEAFF. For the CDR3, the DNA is TGTGCCAGCAGTTCCGGACAGGGGCACACTGAAGCTTTCTTT.

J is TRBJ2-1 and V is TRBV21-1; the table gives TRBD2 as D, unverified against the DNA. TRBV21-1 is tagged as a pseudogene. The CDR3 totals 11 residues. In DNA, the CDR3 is TGTGCCAGCTACCGGGTCGATGAGCAGTTCTTC. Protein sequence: CASYRVDEQFF.

Here the CDR3 DNA reads TGTGCCTGGAGTCAGGGGCTATCCTCCTACGAGCAGTACTTC. It codes for CAWSQGLSSYEQYF. The chain carries TRBV30 and TRBJ2-7; possibly TRBD1 for D (6 bases). Trimming left V 2 bases short and J 0 bases short, with 11 bases between. There are 14 residues in the CDR3. The germline CDR1 and CDR2 sequences are GTSNPN and SVGIG (reference sequence).